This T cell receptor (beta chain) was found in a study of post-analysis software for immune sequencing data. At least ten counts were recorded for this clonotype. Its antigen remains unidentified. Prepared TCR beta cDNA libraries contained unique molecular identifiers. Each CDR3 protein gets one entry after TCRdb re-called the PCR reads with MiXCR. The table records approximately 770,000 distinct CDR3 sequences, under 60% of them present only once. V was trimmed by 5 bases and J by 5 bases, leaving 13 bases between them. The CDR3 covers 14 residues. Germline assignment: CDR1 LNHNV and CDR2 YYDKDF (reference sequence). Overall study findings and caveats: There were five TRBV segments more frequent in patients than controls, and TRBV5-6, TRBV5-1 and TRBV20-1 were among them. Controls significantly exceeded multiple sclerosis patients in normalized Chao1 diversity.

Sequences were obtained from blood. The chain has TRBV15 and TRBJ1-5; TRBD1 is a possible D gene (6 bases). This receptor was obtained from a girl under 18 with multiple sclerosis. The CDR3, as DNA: TGTGCCACCAGCTCAGGGGTAGGGGATCAGCCCCAGCATTTT. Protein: CATSSGVGDQPQHF.